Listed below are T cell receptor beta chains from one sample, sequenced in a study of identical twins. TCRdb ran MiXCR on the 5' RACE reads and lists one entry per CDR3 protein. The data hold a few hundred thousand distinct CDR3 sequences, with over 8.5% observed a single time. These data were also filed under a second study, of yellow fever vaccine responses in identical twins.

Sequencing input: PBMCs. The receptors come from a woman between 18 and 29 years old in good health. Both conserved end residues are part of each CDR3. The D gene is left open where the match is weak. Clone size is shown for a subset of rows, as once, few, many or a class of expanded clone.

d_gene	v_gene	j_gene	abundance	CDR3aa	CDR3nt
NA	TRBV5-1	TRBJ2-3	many	CASSLVAINTDTQYF	TGCGCCAGCAGCTTGGTGGCCATAAACACAGATACGCAGTATTTT
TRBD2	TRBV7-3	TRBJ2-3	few	CASSLNPAGVADTQYF	TGTGCCAGCAGCTTAAACCCGGCGGGGGTCGCAGATACGCAGTATTTT
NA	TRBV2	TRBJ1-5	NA	CASSEDLQGSQPQHF	TGTGCCAGCAGTGAAGATCTACAGGGTAGTCAGCCCCAGCATTTT
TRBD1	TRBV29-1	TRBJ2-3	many	CSVETGGTDTQYF	TGCAGCGTTGAAACAGGGGGTACAGATACGCAGTATTTT
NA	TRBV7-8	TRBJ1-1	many	CASSLVVEGRTEAFF	TGTGCCAGCAGCTTAGTAGTCGAGGGCAGGACTGAAGCTTTCTTT
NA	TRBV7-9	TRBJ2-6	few	CASSEDGTGANVLTF	TGTGCCAGCAGCGAGGACGGAACTGGGGCCAACGTCCTGACTTTC
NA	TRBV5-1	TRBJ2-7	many	CASSFGQIYEQYF	TGCGCCAGCAGCTTTGGACAGATATACGAGCAGTACTTC
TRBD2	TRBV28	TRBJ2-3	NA	CASSLTSGRGPDTQYF	TGTGCCAGCAGCCTGACTAGCGGGAGGGGCCCAGATACGCAGTATTTT
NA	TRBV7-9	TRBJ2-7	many	CASSQDGGAGGEQYF	TGTGCCAGCAGCCAAGACGGAGGGGCTGGGGGGGAGCAGTACTTC
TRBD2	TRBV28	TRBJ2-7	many	CASRGTSGRMQYF	TGTGCCAGCAGGGGGACTAGCGGGAGGATGCAGTACTTC
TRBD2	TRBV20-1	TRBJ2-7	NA	CSAPTSASYEQYF	TGCAGTGCTCCGACTAGCGCGTCCTACGAGCAGTACTTC
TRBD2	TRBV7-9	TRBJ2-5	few	CASSLPFRGGDRETQYF	TGTGCCAGCAGCTTACCGTTTCGCGGGGGGGACAGAGAGACCCAGTACTTC
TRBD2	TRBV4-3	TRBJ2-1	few	CASSDRSGRNYNEQFF	TGCGCCAGCAGCGACCGGAGCGGGAGGAATTACAATGAGCAGTTCTTC
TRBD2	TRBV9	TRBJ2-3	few	CASSVGGGDGTDTQYF	TGTGCCAGCAGCGTTGGGGGAGGGGACGGCACAGATACGCAGTATTTT
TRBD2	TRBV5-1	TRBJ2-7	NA	CASSLAGGRDHTYEQYF	TGCGCCAGCAGCTTGGCCGGCGGGAGGGACCATACCTACGAGCAGTACTTC
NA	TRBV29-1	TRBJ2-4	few	CSVLQGRDIQYF	TGCAGCGTTCTACAGGGCCGGGACATTCAGTACTTC
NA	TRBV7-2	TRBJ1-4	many	CASSPRTASNEKLFF	TGTGCCAGCAGCCCGCGGACAGCTTCCAATGAAAAACTGTTTTTT
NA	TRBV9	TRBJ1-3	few	CASSVVSLSGNTIYF	TGTGCCAGCAGCGTAGTATCCCTCTCTGGAAACACCATATATTTT
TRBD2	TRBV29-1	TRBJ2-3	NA	CSPISSGGEQRF	TGCAGCCCTATCTCTAGCGGGGGGGAACAGCGATTT
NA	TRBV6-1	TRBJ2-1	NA	CASSQSAVYNEQFF	TGTGCCAGCAGTCAAAGTGCAGTCTACAATGAGCAGTTCTTC
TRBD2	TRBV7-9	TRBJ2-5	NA	CASRRDLAGADQETQYF	TGTGCCAGCAGGCGAGATCTAGCGGGGGCCGACCAAGAGACCCAGTACTTC
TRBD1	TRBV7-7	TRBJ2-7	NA	CASSAGTGLYYEQYF	TGTGCTAGCAGCGCCGGGACAGGGCTGTACTACGAGCAGTACTTC
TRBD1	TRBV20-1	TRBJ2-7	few	CSARKPGQGVHEQYF	TGCAGTGCTAGAAAACCGGGACAGGGTGTCCACGAGCAGTACTTC
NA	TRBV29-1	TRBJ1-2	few	CSVDFDGGYTF	TGCAGCGTTGATTTCGATGGTGGCTACACCTTC
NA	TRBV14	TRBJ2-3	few	CASSQDWSWSRNTQYF	TGTGCCAGCAGCCAAGATTGGAGCTGGAGTAGGAATACGCAGTATTTT
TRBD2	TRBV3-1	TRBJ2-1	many	CASSRRTSGVGEQFF	TGTGCCAGCAGCCGAAGGACTAGCGGGGTGGGGGAGCAGTTCTTC
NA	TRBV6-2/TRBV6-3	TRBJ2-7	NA	CASRKLYGTSYEQYF	TGTGCCAGCAGAAAACTTTACGGGACTTCCTACGAGCAGTACTTC
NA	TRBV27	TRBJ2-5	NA	CASSSPPGRFYF	TGTGCCAGCAGTTCTCCCCCCGGTCGGTTTTACTTC
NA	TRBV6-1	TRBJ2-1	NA	CASSVFGQHNEQFF	TGTGCCAGCAGTGTGTTTGGCCAGCACAATGAGCAGTTCTTC
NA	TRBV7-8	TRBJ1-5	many	CASSLGGQPQHF	TGTGCCAGCAGCTTAGGGGGGCAGCCCCAGCATTTT